This T cell receptor (beta chain) stems from a study of PD-L1 blockade in urothelial cancer. Per germline, CDR1 GTSNPN and CDR2 SVGIG (reference sequence). J lost 6 bases, V lost 4 bases, and 9 bases had no gene match. The CDR3 length is 15 residues. The count of this clone is one. Assay: immunoSEQ multiplex PCR; the TCRdb copy retains only in-frame clones and omits some. Of about 88,000 clones in the sample, 90% were seen once. The receptor comes from a man between 60 and 75 years old with urothelial cancer. Sequences were derived from PBMCs, sampled around atezolizumab (anti-PD-L1) treatment. The chain combines TRBV30 with TRBJ2-2; TRBD2 aligns across 9 bases. The CDR3, as DNA: TGTGCCTGGATGTCCGCGGGGGGGCCGGCCGGGGAGCTGTTTTTT. This sequence encodes CAWMSAGGPAGELFF.